This T cell receptor (beta chain) was captured in a study of blood T cell repertoires in COVID-19. Germline V gives CDR1 SGDLS, CDR2 YYNGEE. The V and J ends lost 4 bases and 2 bases respectively, with 13 bases between them. This CDR3 is built from 14 residues. Assay: immunoSEQ multiplex PCR; the TCRdb copy retains only in-frame clones and omits some. The repertoire has 55,000 to 80,000 clones, about 90% of them found once; the top ten carry around 12%. V and J are TRBV9 and TRBJ2-7; no reliable D call. This sequence was found in a human donor in a cohort sampled during active COVID-19. Sequences were obtained from peripheral blood. CDR3 in amino acids: CASSPPGIPYEQYF. The CDR3 DNA reads as TGTGCCAGCAGCCCCCCAGGAATACCCTACGAGCAGTACTTC.